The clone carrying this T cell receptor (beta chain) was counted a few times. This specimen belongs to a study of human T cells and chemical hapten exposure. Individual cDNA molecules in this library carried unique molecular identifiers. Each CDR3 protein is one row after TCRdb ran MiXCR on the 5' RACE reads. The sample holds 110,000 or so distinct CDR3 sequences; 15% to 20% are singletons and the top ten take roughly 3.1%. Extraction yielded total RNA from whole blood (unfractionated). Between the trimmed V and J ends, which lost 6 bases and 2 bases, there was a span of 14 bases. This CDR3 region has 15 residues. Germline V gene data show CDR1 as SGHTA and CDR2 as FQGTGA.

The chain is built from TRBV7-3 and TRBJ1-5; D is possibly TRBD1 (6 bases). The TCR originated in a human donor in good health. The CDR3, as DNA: TGTGCCAGCAGTCTTCCGGGGGCCTGCAATCAGCCCCAGCATTTT. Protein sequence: CASSLPGACNQPQHF.